This is a list of T cell receptor beta chains from one sample in a study of response to subunit inactivated influenza vaccine. MiXCR, applied by TCRdb to the RT-PCR reads, yields one record per CDR3 protein. The sample holds approximately 700,000 distinct CDR3 sequences, approximately 15% seen once. Material: PBMCs from blood, obtained 14 to 15 days before vaccination. Receptors originate from a man aged 50 to 59 who received an inactivated influenza vaccine. The CDR3 runs from the conserved cysteine through the conserved F or W. A D gene is named only where the DNA matches it firmly. The size entry is marked missing in some rows and otherwise reads once, few, many or a size class.

J gene: TRBJ2-2
D gene: .
clone size: few
V gene: TRBV5-6
CDR3 protein: CASSPSGGMGTGELFF
CDR3 DNA: TGTGCCAGCAGCCCCTCGGGGGGCATGGGTACCGGGGAGCTGTTTTTT

J gene: TRBJ2-1
D gene: TRBD2
clone size: few
V gene: TRBV15
CDR3 protein: CATSRDRLAGDHEQFF
CDR3 DNA: TGTGCCACCAGCAGAGATCGGCTAGCGGGAGACCATGAGCAGTTCTTC

J gene: TRBJ2-3
D gene: .
clone size: .
V gene: TRBV7-8
CDR3 protein: CASTKLGDTQYF
CDR3 DNA: TGTGCCAGCACAAAACTTGGAGATACGCAGTATTTT

J gene: TRBJ2-1
D gene: .
clone size: few
V gene: TRBV5-5
CDR3 protein: CASSSASGSYFF
CDR3 DNA: TGTGCCAGCAGCTCGGCATCCGGTTCCTACTTCTTC

J gene: TRBJ1-5
D gene: .
clone size: few
V gene: TRBV5-8
CDR3 protein: CASSYYRAGGNQPQHF
CDR3 DNA: TGTGCCAGCAGCTACTACAGGGCTGGTGGCAATCAGCCCCAGCATTTT

J gene: TRBJ2-7
D gene: .
clone size: .
V gene: TRBV4-3
CDR3 protein: CASSPPPNEQYF
CDR3 DNA: TGCGCCAGCAGCCCCCCTCCCAACGAGCAGTACTTC

J gene: TRBJ2-2
D gene: TRBD2
clone size: few
V gene: TRBV29-1
CDR3 protein: CSAQRGGANTGELFF
CDR3 DNA: TGCAGCGCCCAGCGGGGGGGCGCGAACACCGGGGAGCTGTTTTTT

J gene: TRBJ2-1
D gene: .
clone size: .
V gene: TRBV5-5
CDR3 protein: CASSLRTSSYNEQFF
CDR3 DNA: TGTGCCAGCAGCTTACGGACTTCCTCCTACAATGAGCAGTTCTTC

J gene: TRBJ2-2
D gene: .
clone size: .
V gene: TRBV5-1
CDR3 protein: CASSLMVRGNTGELFF
CDR3 DNA: TGCGCCAGCAGCTTGATGGTCAGGGGGAACACCGGGGAGCTGTTTTTT

J gene: TRBJ1-2
D gene: TRBD1
clone size: many
V gene: TRBV12-3/TRBV12-4
CDR3 protein: CASNKGTAWGPLDGYTF
CDR3 DNA: TGTGCCAGCAATAAAGGGACAGCATGGGGTCCTTTAGATGGCTACACCTTC

J gene: TRBJ2-7
D gene: TRBD2
clone size: .
V gene: TRBV4-3
CDR3 protein: CASSQVAGGMNYEQYF
CDR3 DNA: TGCGCCAGCAGCCAAGTGGCGGGAGGGATGAACTACGAGCAGTACTTC

J gene: TRBJ2-5
D gene: TRBD2
clone size: .
V gene: TRBV7-6
CDR3 protein: CASSLDGLAGFNQETQYF
CDR3 DNA: TGTGCCAGCAGCTTAGATGGACTAGCGGGATTTAATCAAGAGACCCAGTACTTC

J gene: TRBJ2-7
D gene: .
clone size: .
V gene: TRBV20-1
CDR3 protein: CSAAGSYEQYF
CDR3 DNA: TGCAGTGCCGCAGGGTCCTACGAGCAGTACTTC

J gene: TRBJ1-1
D gene: .
clone size: few
V gene: TRBV20-1
CDR3 protein: CSTKPQPNTEAFF
CDR3 DNA: TGCAGCACGAAACCACAGCCGAACACTGAAGCTTTCTTT

J gene: TRBJ2-3
D gene: TRBD2
clone size: .
V gene: TRBV15
CDR3 protein: CATSSRAGEGTDTQYF
CDR3 DNA: TGTGCCACCAGCAGCCGAGCGGGAGAGGGCACAGATACGCAGTATTTT

J gene: TRBJ2-3
D gene: .
clone size: .
V gene: TRBV6-2/TRBV6-3
CDR3 protein: CASSYVTRGLTDTQYF
CDR3 DNA: TGTGCCAGCAGTTACGTGACTAGAGGTCTCACAGATACGCAGTATTTT

J gene: TRBJ2-5
D gene: .
clone size: few
V gene: TRBV28
CDR3 protein: CASSVRYQETQYF
CDR3 DNA: TGTGCCAGCAGCGTCAGGTACCAAGAGACCCAGTACTTC

J gene: TRBJ2-5
D gene: .
clone size: .
V gene: TRBV9
CDR3 protein: CASSVEYSYQETQYF
CDR3 DNA: TGTGCCAGCAGCGTAGAGTACAGCTACCAAGAGACCCAGTACTTC

J gene: TRBJ2-1
D gene: .
clone size: .
V gene: TRBV7-2
CDR3 protein: CASSSWASKYNEQFF
CDR3 DNA: TGTGCCAGCAGCTCTTGGGCTAGCAAATACAATGAGCAGTTCTTC

J gene: TRBJ2-5
D gene: TRBD1
clone size: few
V gene: TRBV5-1
CDR3 protein: CASSFQGAPYRETQYF
CDR3 DNA: TGCGCCAGCAGCTTTCAGGGGGCGCCTTATCGAGAGACCCAGTACTTC

J gene: TRBJ1-1
D gene: .
clone size: many
V gene: TRBV5-1
CDR3 protein: CASNPGHLSTEAFF
CDR3 DNA: TGCGCCAGCAACCCGGGACATTTAAGCACTGAAGCTTTCTTT

J gene: TRBJ2-2
D gene: .
clone size: .
V gene: TRBV7-8
CDR3 protein: CASSLAGGDFLNTGELFF
CDR3 DNA: TGTGCCAGCAGCTTAGCTGGGGGCGACTTCCTAAACACCGGGGAGCTGTTTTTT

J gene: TRBJ2-7
D gene: .
clone size: .
V gene: TRBV12-3/TRBV12-4
CDR3 protein: CASSFLVSGAVQYF
CDR3 DNA: TGTGCCAGCAGTTTTCTAGTAAGTGGTGCAGTGCAGTACTTC

J gene: TRBJ2-4
D gene: .
clone size: .
V gene: TRBV15
CDR3 protein: CATSRDRGGIQYF
CDR3 DNA: TGTGCCACCAGCAGAGATCGGGGAGGCATTCAGTACTTC

J gene: TRBJ2-3
D gene: TRBD2
clone size: few
V gene: TRBV11-1
CDR3 protein: CASSYLAGGPEGTGTDTQYF
CDR3 DNA: TGTGCCAGCAGCTATCTAGCGGGGGGGCCGGAGGGTACCGGCACAGATACGCAGTATTTT

J gene: TRBJ2-7
D gene: TRBD2
clone size: .
V gene: TRBV4-3
CDR3 protein: CASSQDFLAGEYEQYF
CDR3 DNA: TGCGCCAGCAGCCAAGATTTCCTAGCGGGAGAGTACGAGCAGTACTTC

J gene: TRBJ1-2
D gene: .
clone size: .
V gene: TRBV28
CDR3 protein: CASSRRQGPYGYTF
CDR3 DNA: TGTGCCAGCAGTCGTCGGCAGGGTCCCTATGGCTACACCTTC

J gene: TRBJ1-2
D gene: TRBD1
clone size: .
V gene: TRBV19
CDR3 protein: CASRTGWGFYGYTF
CDR3 DNA: TGTGCCAGCCGGACAGGGTGGGGCTTCTATGGCTACACCTTC

J gene: TRBJ2-3
D gene: TRBD2
clone size: few
V gene: TRBV5-4
CDR3 protein: CASSLFVTSGGLYSTDTQYF
CDR3 DNA: TGTGCCAGCAGCTTGTTCGTAACTAGCGGGGGGCTATACAGCACAGATACGCAGTATTTT

J gene: TRBJ2-2
D gene: TRBD2
clone size: .
V gene: TRBV29-1
CDR3 protein: CSGGLAGGTGELFF
CDR3 DNA: TGCAGCGGGGGACTAGCGGGTGGCACCGGGGAGCTGTTTTTT

J gene: TRBJ2-2
D gene: .
clone size: few
V gene: TRBV19
CDR3 protein: CASSLGLAAGELFF
CDR3 DNA: TGTGCCAGTAGTCTAGGGCTGGCGGCCGGGGAGCTGTTTTTT

J gene: TRBJ2-3
D gene: TRBD2
clone size: .
V gene: TRBV4-3
CDR3 protein: CASSQEGGTDTQYF
CDR3 DNA: TGCGCCAGCAGCCAAGAGGGGGGGACAGATACGCAGTATTTT

J gene: TRBJ2-7
D gene: TRBD2
clone size: .
V gene: TRBV28
CDR3 protein: CASGSGGASYEQYF
CDR3 DNA: TGTGCCAGCGGTAGCGGGGGGGCCTCCTACGAGCAGTACTTC

J gene: TRBJ2-7
D gene: TRBD1
clone size: few
V gene: TRBV4-3
CDR3 protein: CASSQGRDRVTYEQYF
CDR3 DNA: TGCGCCAGCAGCCAAGGCCGGGACAGGGTAACCTACGAGCAGTACTTC

J gene: TRBJ2-1
D gene: TRBD2
clone size: few
V gene: TRBV11-1
CDR3 protein: CASSLGRYSGSNEQFF
CDR3 DNA: TGTGCCAGCAGCTTAGGTCGGTATAGCGGGAGCAATGAGCAGTTCTTC

J gene: TRBJ2-6
D gene: TRBD2
clone size: .
V gene: TRBV25-1
CDR3 protein: CASSGRPGTSGSAGANVLTF
CDR3 DNA: TGTGCCAGCAGTGGGCGACCAGGGACTAGCGGGAGTGCTGGGGCCAACGTCCTGACTTTC

J gene: TRBJ2-1
D gene: TRBD2
clone size: .
V gene: TRBV10-3
CDR3 protein: CAIRGDYANSYNEQFF
CDR3 DNA: TGTGCCATCAGGGGGGACTACGCAAACTCCTACAATGAGCAGTTCTTC

J gene: TRBJ2-3
D gene: .
clone size: .
V gene: TRBV10-3
CDR3 protein: CAISESAGLGTYTQYF
CDR3 DNA: TGTGCCATCAGTGAGTCGGCCGGGCTGGGCACATATACGCAGTATTTT

J gene: TRBJ2-7
D gene: TRBD1
clone size: few
V gene: TRBV20-1
CDR3 protein: CSAYGTGVLYEQYF
CDR3 DNA: TGCAGTGCCTACGGGACAGGGGTCCTCTACGAGCAGTACTTC

J gene: TRBJ2-7
D gene: .
clone size: few
V gene: TRBV5-1
CDR3 protein: CASSLVSLYEQYF
CDR3 DNA: TGCGCCAGCAGCTTGGTTTCGCTCTACGAGCAGTACTTC

J gene: TRBJ1-1
D gene: .
clone size: .
V gene: TRBV5-6
CDR3 protein: CASSWGTGEAFF
CDR3 DNA: TGTGCCAGCAGCTGGGGGACTGGTGAAGCTTTCTTT

J gene: TRBJ1-4
D gene: .
clone size: few
V gene: TRBV20-1
CDR3 protein: CSARGIQGFGEKLFF
CDR3 DNA: TGCAGTGCTCGAGGCATTCAGGGATTTGGTGAAAAACTGTTTTTT

J gene: TRBJ1-6
D gene: .
clone size: few
V gene: TRBV5-5
CDR3 protein: CASSYRVLGNSPLHF
CDR3 DNA: TGTGCCAGCAGTTACAGGGTTTTGGGGAATTCACCCCTCCACTTT

J gene: TRBJ2-7
D gene: .
clone size: .
V gene: TRBV7-9
CDR3 protein: CASSLAYDGTYEQYF
CDR3 DNA: TGTGCCAGCAGCTTAGCATACGACGGAACCTACGAGCAGTACTTC